The sequence of this TCR beta chain was determined in a study of T cell responses to AZD1222 COVID-19 vaccine. General study results and limits: Mapped onto spike, vaccine-associated CD4 TCRs spanned it and were dominant at 160-218 and 743-854. Among the donors, most were white British and more were female, and clonal diversity was possibly underestimated. Only five to seven AZD1222 recipients were seropositive at baseline.

Assay used: immunoSEQ multiplex PCR; TCRdb lists only in-frame clones, some missing. The table lists 100,000 or so clones, over 75% of them singletons. V trimming: 8 bases; J trimming: 4 bases; junction bases outside the gene matches: 10. The germline CDR1 and CDR2 sequences are MNHEY and SVGAGI. This CDR3 spans 14 amino acids. Worth noting for this clone: Its target is not known.

The chain is built from TRBV6-5 and TRBJ2-5; 7 bases map to TRBD2. The specimen comprised peripheral blood, sampled on day 0 of AZD1222 vaccination. This receptor was taken from an adult in good health. CDR3 protein: CASWGAGSGETQYF. The DNA of the CDR3 is TGTGCCAGCTGGGGAGCGGGGTCGGGAGAGACCCAGTACTTC.